The 21 T cell receptor beta chains listed next were all sequenced from one sample in a study of blood T cell repertoires in COVID-19 (dated by TCRdb to the early 2020s). The protocol used for the library was the immunoSEQ multiplex PCR assay. The clones in this table, taken by TCRdb from immuneACCESS, are in-frame only. Not every clone is retained; where verified, under half of the shortfall comes from an unresolved V gene, and the cause of the rest is unknown. This sample comprises under 95,000 clones, approximately 88% of them detected only once. The biggest ten clones account for 5.4% of the sample. Sequencing was carried out using peripheral blood. All receptors derive from a man aged 55 to 70 with acute or convalescent COVID-19.

The chain links TRBV21-1 to TRBJ1-2; TRBD1, the table's D call, was not compared with the DNA. TRBV21-1 is designated a pseudogene. The CDR3 loop spans 18 amino acids. CDR3 amino acids: CASSKKPPRQARAYGYTF. The CDR3 DNA reads as TGTGCCAGCAGCAAAAAGCCCCCTCGACAGGCGAGGGCATATGGCTACACCTTC.

This chain joins TRBV4-3 and TRBJ1-4, with 7 bases matching TRBD1. The CDR3 has 15 residues. V lost 0 bases to trimming and J lost 7 bases; unmatched junction nucleotides: 5. The germline V gene has CDR1 LGHNA and CDR2 YSLEER. CDR3 in amino acids: CASSQERGRFEKLFF. Written as DNA, the CDR3 is TGCGCCAGCAGCCAAGAGAGGGGGCGGTTTGAAAAACTGTTTTTT.

The chain has TRBV27 and TRBJ2-1, with 11 bases identical to TRBD2. V was pared by 6 bases and J by 1 base, with 5 bases of the junction left unmatched. This CDR3 region has 16 residues. CDR1 MNHEY and CDR2 SMNVEV come from the germline V gene (reference sequence). The CDR3 bases are TGTGCCAGCAGAACTAGCGGGGGAGATTCCTACAATGAGCAGTTCTTC. Protein product: CASRTSGGDSYNEQFF.

This chain uses TRBV4-1 with TRBJ2-5; no definite D call. This CDR3 spans 13 amino acids. Germline loops: CDR1 MGHRA, CDR2 YSYEKL. Trimming left V 2 bases short and J 3 bases short, with 7 bases between. The CDR3 DNA sequence: TGCGCCAGCAGCCAAAGAGGAGAAGAGACCCAGTACTTC. It is translated as CASSQRGEETQYF.

A few counts support this clone. The V and J genes are TRBV7-2 and TRBJ1-1; D is unclear. V shed 0 bases and J shed 10 bases, with 15 bases lying between them. There are 14 residues in the CDR3. In germline, CDR1 is SGHTA, CDR2 FQGNSA. The CDR3 coding sequence is TGTGCCAGCAGCTTAGCGTATACGGGCGAGGGAGCTTTCTTT. Amino acid sequence: CASSLAYTGEGAFF.

This chain joins TRBV10-2 and TRBJ1-1; perhaps TRBD1 as D (5 bases). In germline, CDR1 is WSHSY, CDR2 SAAADI. The CDR3 extends over 13 amino acids. Trimming left V 6 bases short and J 1 base short, with 9 bases between. In nucleotides, the CDR3 is TGCGCCAGCAGAACTCAGGGGAACACTGAAGCTTTCTTT. As protein: CASRTQGNTEAFF.

The sample holds one count of this clone. The V and J genes are TRBV6-5 and TRBJ1-5, with unresolved D. CDR1 and CDR2 from the germline V gene are MNHEY and SVGAGI. V lost 11 bases, J lost 4 bases, and 12 bases lay in between. The CDR3 covers 12 residues. The CDR3 region is CAGSGTNQPQHF. Written as DNA, the CDR3 is TGTGCCGGCTCAGGTACTAATCAGCCCCAGCATTTT.

The V call is TRBV5-4, the J call TRBJ2-5, with 8 bases lining up with TRBD2. Germline lookup yields CDR1 SGHNT and CDR2 YYREEE (reference sequence). This CDR3 contains 15 residues. The J segment lost 5 bases and the V segment lost 1 base, leaving 7 bases of the junction unmatched. CDR3 sequence (DNA): TGTGCCAGCAGCTTGAATGGGCGGGGGGCGGAGACCCAGTACTTC. It encodes CASSLNGRGAETQYF.

CDR3 nucleotides: TGTGCCAGCAGTAAAAACGTGGGGCTAGGTGAAAAACTGTTTTTT. Amino acids: CASSKNVGLGEKLFF. V gene TRBV27 combines with J gene TRBJ1-4; TRBD1 is a possible D gene (5 bases). Germline-derived CDR1 and CDR2 are MNHEY and SMNVEV (reference sequence). CDR3 length: 15 residues. Trimming pared 5 bases from V and 7 bases from J, leaving 17 bases between.

This clone was seen a handful of times. This rearrangement joins TRBV6-2 or TRBV6-3 to TRBJ1-6; D is undetermined. The CDR3 is 13 amino acids. Germline V gives CDR1 MNHEY, CDR2 SVGEGT. The ends were cut back, 5 bases at V and 4 bases at J, with 6 bases in the middle. CDR3 coding DNA: TGTGCCAGCAGTGCGGGTTATAATTCACCCCTCCACTTT. Translated, it gives CASSAGYNSPLHF.

The chain couples TRBV6-4 to TRBJ1-6, with D possibly TRBD1 on 5 matching bases. V lost 0 bases and J lost 9, with 9 bases in between. This CDR3 has 14 amino acids. CDR1 and CDR2 (germline): MRHNA, SNTAGT. The CDR3 protein is CASSDSGGGSPLHF. The CDR3 region has the DNA TGTGCCAGCAGTGACTCCGGGGGAGGTTCACCCCTCCACTTT.

J is TRBJ1-1 and V is TRBV5-5, with D tentatively TRBD1 (6 bases). Germline CDR1 SGHKS, CDR2 YYEKEE (reference sequence). CDR3 length: 16 residues. The germline V and J ends were trimmed by 2 bases and 1 base, with 15 bases remaining between them. The chain's CDR3 is CASSLAGAGANTEAFF. In nucleotides, the CDR3 is TGTGCCAGCAGCTTAGCGGGGGCGGGGGCGAACACTGAAGCTTTCTTT.

This chain links TRBV9 with TRBJ2-5, with 7 bases aligning to TRBD1. Germline CDR1 reads SGDLS; CDR2 reads YYNGEE. Losses at the gene ends were 4 bases for V and 2 bases for J; bases not matched to a gene: 8. The CDR3 is 15 amino acids. The CDR3 region has the DNA TGTGCCAGCAGCTCAGGGGACAGCCTTCAAGAGACCCAGTACTTC. Protein product: CASSSGDSLQETQYF.

The chain carries TRBV28 and TRBJ1-2; TRBD1 might be the D (5 bases). The CDR3 totals 14 residues. The V gene's germline CDR1 is MDHEN and CDR2 SYDVKM. V shed 2 bases and J shed 4 bases, with 11 bases lying between them. The CDR3 bases are TGTGCCAGCAGTTTACAGGGTATAGGCTATGGCTACACCTTC. This encodes CASSLQGIGYGYTF.

Turning to this clone: A read error may produce the germline difference seen at one junction end. This sequence joins TRBV7-7 and TRBJ1-2, with TRBD1 matching over 7 bases. Germline CDR1 is SSHAT and CDR2 is FNYEAQ (reference sequence). This CDR3 has 17 residues. CDR3 protein: CASSLPSTGILNYGYTF. CDR3 coding DNA: TGTGCTAGCAGCCTCCCCTCGACAGGGATCCTTAACTATGGCTACACCTTC.

The CDR3 is CAIVRGTGRGDGYTF. In nucleotides, the CDR3 is TGTGCCATCGTCCGGGGGACCGGGAGAGGGGATGGCTACACCTTC. V is TRBV10-3 and J is TRBJ1-2; perhaps TRBD1 as D (5 bases). The CDR3 length is 15 residues. Germline assignment: CDR1 ENHRY and CDR2 SYGVKD. The V end lost 8 bases, the J end lost 6 bases, and 22 bases lay between the germline ends.

The chain combines TRBV6-1 with TRBJ1-5; 9 nucleotides match TRBD1. The germline CDR1 and CDR2 sequences are MNHNS and SASEGT. After removal of 4 bases from V and 0 bases from J, the junction contained 10 bases not matched to a gene. The CDR3 is 18 amino acids. CDR3 sequence (DNA): TGTGCCAGCAGTGTACGGGACAGGGACATTTATAGCAATCAGCCCCAGCATTTT. This gives the protein CASSVRDRDIYSNQPQHF.

The chain links TRBV5-1 to TRBJ2-7; 8 bases fit TRBD2. Per germline, CDR1 SGHRS and CDR2 YFSETQ. The V gene end was trimmed by 0 bases and the J gene end by 6 bases; junction bases not matched to a gene: 14. CDR3 length: 17 amino acids. The CDR3 nucleotides read TGCGCCAGCAGCTTGGCCGGGGGGGGGCCAGCTACAGGCGAGCAGTACTTC. Protein product: CASSLAGGGPATGEQYF.

This clone was counted a single time. The CDR3 loop is CASSLEGVNHQPQHF. CDR3 DNA sequence: TGTGCCAGCAGTTTGGAAGGGGTGAATCATCAGCCCCAGCATTTT. The chain couples TRBV27 to TRBJ1-5, with D perhaps matching TRBD1 (5 bases). Germline CDR1 MNHEY, CDR2 SMNVEV (reference sequence). The CDR3 extends over 15 amino acids. V was clipped by 3 bases and J by 5 bases, with 14 bases between them.

The chain links TRBV6-5 to TRBJ2-1; D is unclear. The CDR3 consists of 10 residues. Trimming removed 7 bases from V and 7 bases from J, with 5 bases in between. Germline V gene data show CDR1 as MNHEY and CDR2 as SVGAGI. CDR3 bases: TGTGCCAGCAACAGTAATGAGCAGTTCTTC. Amino acids: CASNSNEQFF.

The rearrangement joins TRBV5-4 to TRBJ2-3, with D possibly TRBD2 on 5 matching bases. The CDR3 length is 15 residues. Germline CDR1 and CDR2: SGHNT and YYREEE (reference sequence). The germline V and J ends were trimmed by 4 bases and 0 bases, with 12 bases remaining between them. CDR3: CASSQPEVSTDTQYF. Here the CDR3 DNA reads TGTGCCAGCAGCCAACCGGAGGTTAGCACAGATACGCAGTATTTT.